The rows below give T cell receptor beta chains drawn from one sample of a study of blood T cell repertoires in COVID-19. Generated by immunoSEQ multiplex PCR, the TCRdb table keeps only in-frame clones and is missing some. The repertoire holds fewer than 350,000 clones, roughly nine tenths seen once, with roughly 5.2% in the top ten. The specimen sequenced was PBMCs or T cells enriched from blood (not recorded which). Receptor source: a man in his sixties who had recovered from COVID-19. The CDR3 runs from the conserved cysteine through the conserved F or W. The D gene is left open where the match is weak. Size tells how often a clone was seen (once, few, many) or the class of an expanded clone, and some rows leave it out.

clone size: NA
D gene: NA
J gene: TRBJ1-1
V gene: TRBV5-8
CDR3 DNA: TGTGCCAGCAGCCAAACATGGGAGGGCAAAGCTTTCTTT
CDR3 protein: CASSQTWEGKAFF

clone size: NA
D gene: NA
J gene: TRBJ2-1
V gene: TRBV24-1
CDR3 DNA: TGTGCCACCAGTGATCCCGCGACCCCCAGGGGCAATGAGCAGTTCTTC
CDR3 protein: CATSDPATPRGNEQFF

clone size: NA
D gene: NA
J gene: TRBJ1-1
V gene: TRBV5-1
CDR3 DNA: TGCGCCAGCAGCTGGGACTTGACAGCTCGGGCTGAAGCTTTCTTT
CDR3 protein: CASSWDLTARAEAFF

clone size: once
D gene: NA
J gene: TRBJ1-2
V gene: TRBV6-1
CDR3 DNA: TGTGCCAGCAGTGATGGCAACTATGGCTACACCTTC
CDR3 protein: CASSDGNYGYTF

clone size: NA
D gene: NA
J gene: TRBJ1-6
V gene: TRBV14
CDR3 DNA: TGTGCCAGCAGCCAAGTTGAGAATTCACCCCTCCACTTT
CDR3 protein: CASSQVENSPLHF

clone size: few
D gene: NA
J gene: TRBJ1-5
V gene: TRBV11-2
CDR3 DNA: TGTGCCAGCAGCTTATCAGGGGCCGCCACGGCCCAGCATTTT
CDR3 protein: CASSLSGAATAQHF

clone size: NA
D gene: TRBD1
J gene: TRBJ2-7
V gene: TRBV6-2/TRBV6-3
CDR3 DNA: TGTGCCAGCAGTTCCCGGACAGGGGTTGGGGAGCAGTACTTC
CDR3 protein: CASSSRTGVGEQYF

clone size: NA
D gene: NA
J gene: TRBJ2-1
V gene: TRBV28
CDR3 DNA: TGTGCCAGCAGCATGGGACTTAGTAACAACAATGAGCAGTTCTTC
CDR3 protein: CASSMGLSNNNEQFF

clone size: NA
D gene: TRBD1
J gene: TRBJ1-3
V gene: TRBV20-1
CDR3 DNA: TGCAGTGCTAGTAGACAGGGAGGACACACCATATATTTT
CDR3 protein: CSASRQGGHTIYF

clone size: NA
D gene: TRBD1
J gene: TRBJ1-2
V gene: TRBV28
CDR3 DNA: TGTGCCAGCAGTTTTGACAGGGGAGCTGGCTACACCTTC
CDR3 protein: CASSFDRGAGYTF

clone size: NA
D gene: NA
J gene: TRBJ2-3
V gene: TRBV6-4
CDR3 DNA: TGTGCCAGCAGGGGCGCGGATACGCAGTATTTT
CDR3 protein: CASRGADTQYF

clone size: NA
D gene: NA
J gene: TRBJ1-5
V gene: TRBV28
CDR3 DNA: TGTGCCACCTACGAAATCGGGGGGATTTATAGCAATCAGCCCCAGCATTTT
CDR3 protein: CATYEIGGIYSNQPQHF

clone size: NA
D gene: NA
J gene: TRBJ2-2
V gene: TRBV7-2
CDR3 DNA: TGTGCCAGCAGCTTAGGGAGCGTTGTTACCGGGGAGCTGTTTTTT
CDR3 protein: CASSLGSVVTGELFF

clone size: NA
D gene: TRBD2
J gene: TRBJ2-1
V gene: TRBV27
CDR3 DNA: TGTGCCAGCAGTTCCTGGACTAGCGTCTACAATGGGCAGTTCTTC
CDR3 protein: CASSSWTSVYNGQFF

clone size: once
D gene: TRBD1
J gene: TRBJ2-6
V gene: TRBV2
CDR3 DNA: TGTGCCAGCAGTGGACAGGGCATCACTGGGGCCAACGTCCTGACTTTC
CDR3 protein: CASSGQGITGANVLTF

clone size: once
D gene: TRBD1
J gene: TRBJ1-4
V gene: TRBV6-1
CDR3 DNA: TGTGCCAGCAGTGAAGAAGCAAGAGGGGGCGCGGGGTATAATGAAAAACTGTTTTTT
CDR3 protein: CASSEEARGGAGYNEKLFF

clone size: few
D gene: TRBD1
J gene: TRBJ1-6
V gene: TRBV28
CDR3 DNA: TGTGCCAGCGGGAGACAGGGGAAGTCACCCCTCCACTTT
CDR3 protein: CASGRQGKSPLHF

clone size: few
D gene: TRBD1
J gene: TRBJ1-2
V gene: TRBV28
CDR3 DNA: TGTGCCAGCAGTCCCGGACAGGACTCCTATGGCTACACCTTC
CDR3 protein: CASSPGQDSYGYTF

clone size: NA
D gene: NA
J gene: TRBJ1-5
V gene: TRBV5-1
CDR3 DNA: TGCGCCAGCAGCTTGGGGTCAGGATTCAATCAGCCCCAGCATTTT
CDR3 protein: CASSLGSGFNQPQHF

clone size: once
D gene: TRBD1
J gene: TRBJ2-6
V gene: TRBV18
CDR3 DNA: TGTGCCAGCTCACCACCGAACACAGGGGGCGCTCGGGCTGGGGCCAACGTCCTGACTTTC
CDR3 protein: CASSPPNTGGARAGANVLTF

clone size: NA
D gene: TRBD1
J gene: TRBJ1-5
V gene: TRBV19
CDR3 DNA: TGTGCCAGTACCGAGGGGACAGGGTTGAATCAGCCCCAGCATTTT
CDR3 protein: CASTEGTGLNQPQHF

clone size: NA
D gene: TRBD1
J gene: TRBJ1-2
V gene: TRBV19
CDR3 DNA: TGTGCCAGTAGACCTGACAGGGATCGGGCTAACTATGGCTACACCTTC
CDR3 protein: CASRPDRDRANYGYTF

clone size: NA
D gene: NA
J gene: TRBJ1-5
V gene: TRBV12-1
CDR3 DNA: TGTGCCAGCAGCCCTAACCGGGACAGAGGGCCCCAGCCCCAGCATTTT
CDR3 protein: CASSPNRDRGPQPQHF

clone size: NA
D gene: TRBD2
J gene: TRBJ2-1
V gene: TRBV5-4
CDR3 DNA: TGTGCCAGCAGCTTGTTGGTTCGACTAGCGGGAAATGAGCAGTTCTTC
CDR3 protein: CASSLLVRLAGNEQFF

clone size: once
D gene: TRBD1
J gene: TRBJ1-6
V gene: TRBV5-1
CDR3 DNA: TGCGCCAGCAGCCGCGGACAGGGGGTTGGGTCACCCCTCCACTTT
CDR3 protein: CASSRGQGVGSPLHF

clone size: NA
D gene: NA
J gene: TRBJ2-5
V gene: TRBV5-8
CDR3 DNA: TGTGCCAGCAGCTTTCTATGGGAGACCCAGTACTTC
CDR3 protein: CASSFLWETQYF

clone size: NA
D gene: NA
J gene: TRBJ2-7
V gene: TRBV27
CDR3 DNA: TGTGCCAGCACCTTAGGCGGGGTTGGGGGTGGCGAGCAGTACTTC
CDR3 protein: CASTLGGVGGGEQYF

clone size: few
D gene: NA
J gene: TRBJ1-4
V gene: TRBV28
CDR3 DNA: TGTGCCAGCACCATTTATGGGGCAGGGCATGAAAAACTGTTTTTT
CDR3 protein: CASTIYGAGHEKLFF

clone size: once
D gene: NA
J gene: TRBJ1-3
V gene: TRBV9
CDR3 DNA: TGTGCCAGCAGCGTAGCCGCAGGGAATCCTGGAAACACCATATATTTT
CDR3 protein: CASSVAAGNPGNTIYF